This record covers a single TCR beta chain. This entry comes from a study of blood T cell repertoires in COVID-19. In the study overall: From the United States, Italy and Spain came samples of acute and convalescent COVID-19. T cells, B-cell-depleted T cells, or PBMCs provided the cDNA or gDNA that served as material.

Per the original data handling: Amplification with reference gene primers provided the estimates of nucleated cell counts. The repertoire was sequenced with immunoSEQ multiplex PCR; TCRdb's copy has only in-frame clones and lacks some. V, J and clone size are taken as reported in that table, and D and trimming were inferred from the DNA itself. The sample contains about 91,000 clones, 60% to 85% of which appear only once. Trimming removed 6 bases from V and 2 bases from J, with 13 bases in between. Germline CDR1 and CDR2: MDHEN and SYDVKM. The CDR3 is 14 residues long. The TCR originated in a woman older than 75 with acute or convalescent COVID-19. Sequencing input: peripheral blood. The chain has TRBV28 and TRBJ1-2, with a possible D match to TRBD1 (6 bases). The CDR3 sequence is CASRPLGQNYGYTF. For the CDR3, the DNA is TGTGCCAGCAGGCCGTTAGGACAGAACTATGGCTACACCTTC.